The T cell receptor (beta chain) under discussion was sequenced for a study of control samples from healthy donors and cancer patients. Data came from immunoSEQ multiplex PCR; TCRdb stores just in-frame clones and leaves some out. Here the sample spans some 73,000 clones, roughly 94% being singletons. Trimming pared 3 bases from V and 1 base from J, leaving 9 bases between. CDR1 and CDR2 from the germline V gene are SEHNR and FQNEAQ (reference sequence). The CDR3 consists of 14 residues. The V gene is TRBV7-9, the J gene TRBJ1-1, with unresolved D. The sequence was collected from a woman between 40 and 50 years old in good health. Sequenced sample: blood. The CDR3 protein is CASSFKTSNTEAFF. The CDR3 nucleotides are TGTGCCAGCAGCTTTAAAACTTCGAACACTGAAGCTTTCTTT.